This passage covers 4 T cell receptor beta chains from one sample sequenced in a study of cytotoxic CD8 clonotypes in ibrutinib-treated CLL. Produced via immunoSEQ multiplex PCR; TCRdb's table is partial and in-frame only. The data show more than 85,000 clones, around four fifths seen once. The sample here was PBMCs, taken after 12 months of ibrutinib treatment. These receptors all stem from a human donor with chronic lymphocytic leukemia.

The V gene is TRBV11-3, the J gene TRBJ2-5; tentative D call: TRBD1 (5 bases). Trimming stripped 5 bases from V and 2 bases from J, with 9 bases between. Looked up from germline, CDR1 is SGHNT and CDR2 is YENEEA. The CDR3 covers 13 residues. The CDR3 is CASSRQPQETQYF. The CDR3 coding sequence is TGTGCCAGCAGCAGACAGCCACAAGAGACCCAGTACTTC.

The CDR3 coding sequence is TGTGCCAGCTCACTCTTAGCGGGGCCCTACAATGAGCAGTTCTTC. This encodes CASSLLAGPYNEQFF. J is TRBJ2-1 and V is TRBV18; TRBD2 matches 8 bases. V was clipped by 4 bases and J by 2 bases; unmatched bases: 4. The germline V gene has CDR1 KGHSH and CDR2 LQKENI. This CDR3 region has 15 residues.

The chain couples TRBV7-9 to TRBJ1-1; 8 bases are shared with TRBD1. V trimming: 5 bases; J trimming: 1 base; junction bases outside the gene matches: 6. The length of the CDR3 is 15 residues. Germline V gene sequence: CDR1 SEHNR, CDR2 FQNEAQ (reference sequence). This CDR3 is CASSARQGRNTEAFF. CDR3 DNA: TGTGCCAGCAGCGCCCGACAGGGGAGGAACACTGAAGCTTTCTTT.

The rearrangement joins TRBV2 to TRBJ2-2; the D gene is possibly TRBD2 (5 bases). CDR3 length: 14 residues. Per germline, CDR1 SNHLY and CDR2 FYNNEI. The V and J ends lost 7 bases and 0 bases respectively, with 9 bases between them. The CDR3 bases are TGTGCCAGCACACCGAGGGCGAACACCGGGGAGCTGTTTTTT. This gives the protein CASTPRANTGELFF.